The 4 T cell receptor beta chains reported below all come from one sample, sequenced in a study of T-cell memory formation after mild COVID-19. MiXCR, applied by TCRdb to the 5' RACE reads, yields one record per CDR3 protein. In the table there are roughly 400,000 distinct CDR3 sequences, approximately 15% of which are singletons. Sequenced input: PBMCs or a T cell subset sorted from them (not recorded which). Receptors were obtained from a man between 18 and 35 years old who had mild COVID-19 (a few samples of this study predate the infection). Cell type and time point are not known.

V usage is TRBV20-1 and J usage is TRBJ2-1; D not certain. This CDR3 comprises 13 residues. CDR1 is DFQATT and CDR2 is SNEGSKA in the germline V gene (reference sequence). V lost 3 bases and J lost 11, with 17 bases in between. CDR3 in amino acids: CSASVSGVPKQFF. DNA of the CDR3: TGCAGTGCTAGTGTGAGTGGCGTACCAAAGCAGTTCTTC.

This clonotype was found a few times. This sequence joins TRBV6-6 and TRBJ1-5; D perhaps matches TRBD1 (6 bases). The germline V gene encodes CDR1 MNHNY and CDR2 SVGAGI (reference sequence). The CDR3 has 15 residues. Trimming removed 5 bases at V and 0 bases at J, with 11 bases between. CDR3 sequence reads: CASSPHRDSNQPQHF. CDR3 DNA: TGTGCCAGCAGTCCCCACAGGGATAGCAATCAGCCCCAGCATTTT.

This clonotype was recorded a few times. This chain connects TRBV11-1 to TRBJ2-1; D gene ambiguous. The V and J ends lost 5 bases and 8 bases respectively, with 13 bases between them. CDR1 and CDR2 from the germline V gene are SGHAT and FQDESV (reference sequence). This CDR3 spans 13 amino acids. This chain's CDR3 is CASSQDGGDEQFF. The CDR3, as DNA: TGTGCCAGCAGCCAAGACGGTGGGGATGAGCAGTTCTTC.

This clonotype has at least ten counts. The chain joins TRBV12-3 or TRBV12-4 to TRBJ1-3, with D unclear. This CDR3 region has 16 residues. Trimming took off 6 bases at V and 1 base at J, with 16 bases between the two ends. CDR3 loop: CASSLGRPNSGNTIYF. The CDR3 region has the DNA TGTGCCAGCAGCCTTGGGAGGCCTAATTCTGGAAACACCATATATTTT.